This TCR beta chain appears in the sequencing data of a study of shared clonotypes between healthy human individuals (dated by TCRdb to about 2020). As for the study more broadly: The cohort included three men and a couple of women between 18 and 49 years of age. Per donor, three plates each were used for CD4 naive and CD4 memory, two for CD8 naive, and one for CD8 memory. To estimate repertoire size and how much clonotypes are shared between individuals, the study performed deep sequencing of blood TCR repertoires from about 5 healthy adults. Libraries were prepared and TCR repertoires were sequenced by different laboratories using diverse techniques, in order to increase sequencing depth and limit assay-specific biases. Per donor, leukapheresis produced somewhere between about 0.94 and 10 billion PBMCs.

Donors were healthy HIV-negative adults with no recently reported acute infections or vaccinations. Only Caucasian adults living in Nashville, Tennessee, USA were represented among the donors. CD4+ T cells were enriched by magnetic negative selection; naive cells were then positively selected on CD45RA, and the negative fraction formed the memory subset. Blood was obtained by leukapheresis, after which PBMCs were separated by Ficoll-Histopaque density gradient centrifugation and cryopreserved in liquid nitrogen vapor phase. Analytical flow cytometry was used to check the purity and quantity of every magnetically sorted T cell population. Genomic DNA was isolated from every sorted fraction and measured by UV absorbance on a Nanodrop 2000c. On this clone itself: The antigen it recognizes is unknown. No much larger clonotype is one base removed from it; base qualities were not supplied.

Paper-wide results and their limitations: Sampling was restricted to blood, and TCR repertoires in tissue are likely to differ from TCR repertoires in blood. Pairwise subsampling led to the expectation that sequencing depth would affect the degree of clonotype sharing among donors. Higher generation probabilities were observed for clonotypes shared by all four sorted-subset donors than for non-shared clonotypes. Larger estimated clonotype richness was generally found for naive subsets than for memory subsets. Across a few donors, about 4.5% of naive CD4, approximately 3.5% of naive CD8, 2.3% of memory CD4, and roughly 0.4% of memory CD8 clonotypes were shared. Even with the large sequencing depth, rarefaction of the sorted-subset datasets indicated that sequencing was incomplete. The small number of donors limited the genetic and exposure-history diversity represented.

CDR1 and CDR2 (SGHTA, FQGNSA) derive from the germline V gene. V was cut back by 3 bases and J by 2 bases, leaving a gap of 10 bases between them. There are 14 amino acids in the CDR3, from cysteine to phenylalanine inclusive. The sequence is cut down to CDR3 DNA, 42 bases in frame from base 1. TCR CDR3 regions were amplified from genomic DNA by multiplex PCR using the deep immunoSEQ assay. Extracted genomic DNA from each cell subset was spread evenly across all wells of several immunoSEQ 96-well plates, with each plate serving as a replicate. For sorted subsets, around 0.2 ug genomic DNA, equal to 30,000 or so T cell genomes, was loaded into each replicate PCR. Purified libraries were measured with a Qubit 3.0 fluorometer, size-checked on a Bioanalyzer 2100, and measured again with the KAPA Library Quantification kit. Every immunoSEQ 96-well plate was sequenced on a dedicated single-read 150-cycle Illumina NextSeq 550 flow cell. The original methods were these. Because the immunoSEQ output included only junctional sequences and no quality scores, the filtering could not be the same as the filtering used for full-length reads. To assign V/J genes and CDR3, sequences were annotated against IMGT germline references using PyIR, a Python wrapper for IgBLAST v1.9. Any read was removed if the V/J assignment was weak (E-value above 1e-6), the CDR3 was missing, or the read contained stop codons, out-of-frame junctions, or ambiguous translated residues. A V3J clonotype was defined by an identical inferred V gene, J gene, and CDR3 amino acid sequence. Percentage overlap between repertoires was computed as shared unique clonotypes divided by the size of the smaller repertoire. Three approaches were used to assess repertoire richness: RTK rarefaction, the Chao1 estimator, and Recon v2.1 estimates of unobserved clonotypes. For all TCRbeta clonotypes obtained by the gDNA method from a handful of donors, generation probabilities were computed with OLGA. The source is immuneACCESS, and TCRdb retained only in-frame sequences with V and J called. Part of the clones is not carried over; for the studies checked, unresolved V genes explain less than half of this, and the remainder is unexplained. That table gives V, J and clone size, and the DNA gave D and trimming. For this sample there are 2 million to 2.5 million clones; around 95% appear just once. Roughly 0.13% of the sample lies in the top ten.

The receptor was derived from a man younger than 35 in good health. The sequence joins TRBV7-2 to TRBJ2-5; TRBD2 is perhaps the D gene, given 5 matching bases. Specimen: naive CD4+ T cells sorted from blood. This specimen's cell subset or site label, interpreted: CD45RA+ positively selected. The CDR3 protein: CASSLGGQQETQYF. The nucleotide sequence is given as TGTGCCAGCAGCTTGGGCGGGCAGCAAGAGACCCAGTACTTC.